This TCR beta chain was obtained from a study of beta chain features in type 1 diabetes. General observations from the study: A moderate, significant TCRB CDR3 shortening appeared in type 1 diabetes across four CD4+ subsets.

Every isolated RNA sample was fully reverse transcribed, so sequencing captured expressed TCRB transcripts. Naive, central memory and regulatory T cell samples averaged roughly 3.7 million immunoSEQ reads each. Sequencing used immunoSEQ multiplex PCR; TCRdb keeps in-frame clones, though not all of them. Here the sample spans roughly 730,000 clones, 10% to 15% being singletons. This CDR3 contains 13 residues. Germline V gene lookup returns CDR1 SGHTA and CDR2 FQGTGA. V lost 4 bases and J 4 bases, leaving 9 bases between the germline ends. On average, the one heparinised blood draw given by each donor was approximately 100 mL. Regarding this clone: The antigen remains undetermined.

Sequenced: naive CD4+ T cells from blood. The chain has TRBV7-3 and TRBJ2-3; no clear D. This receptor was taken from a man aged 18-30 years with type 1 diabetes. Written as DNA, the CDR3 is TGTGCCAGCAGCTCGCGGACCGCAGATACGCAGTATTTT. Its protein product is CASSSRTADTQYF.